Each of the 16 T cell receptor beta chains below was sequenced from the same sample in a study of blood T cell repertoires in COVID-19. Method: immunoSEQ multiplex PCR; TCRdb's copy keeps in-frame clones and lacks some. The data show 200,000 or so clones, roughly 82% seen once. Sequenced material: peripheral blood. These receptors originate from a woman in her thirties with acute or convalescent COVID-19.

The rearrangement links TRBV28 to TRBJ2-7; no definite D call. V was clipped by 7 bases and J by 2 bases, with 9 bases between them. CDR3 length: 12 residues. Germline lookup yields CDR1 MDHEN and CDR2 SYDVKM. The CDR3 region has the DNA TGTGCCAGCACCCCTAGGACCTACGAGCAGTACTTC. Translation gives CASTPRTYEQYF.

CDR3 sequence: CASSYSVDTGELFF. The CDR3 region has the DNA TGTGCCAGCAGTTACTCGGTAGACACCGGGGAGCTGTTTTTT. The chain recombines TRBV6-5 with TRBJ2-2; D not resolved. Germline lookup yields CDR1 MNHEY and CDR2 SVGAGI. Trimming cost V 0 bases and J 3 bases, with 5 bases left between them. This CDR3 has 14 amino acids.

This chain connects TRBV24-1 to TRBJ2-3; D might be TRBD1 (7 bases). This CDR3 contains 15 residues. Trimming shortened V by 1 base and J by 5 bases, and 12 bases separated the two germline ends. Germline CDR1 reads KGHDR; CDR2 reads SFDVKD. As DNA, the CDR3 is TGTGCCACCAGTGATTTCCCAGGGGGGAAAGATACGCAGTATTTT. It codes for CATSDFPGGKDTQYF.

This CDR3 is CASSPRGRETQYF. In DNA, the CDR3 is TGTGCCAGCAGTCCGAGGGGGCGAGAGACCCAGTACTTC. The chain employs TRBV5-4 and TRBJ2-5; TRBD1 matches at 7 bases. CDR3 length: 13 amino acids. The J segment lost 4 bases and the V segment lost 5 bases, leaving 5 bases of the junction unmatched. CDR1 and CDR2 (germline): SGHNT, YYREEE (reference sequence).

CDR3 protein: CASSLLRGTEAFF. CDR3 in DNA: TGTGCCAGCAGTTTACTTCGGGGGACTGAAGCTTTCTTT. The chain recombines TRBV13 with TRBJ1-1; D may be TRBD1 (5 bases). V was cut by 6 bases and J by 5 bases, with 13 bases left in between. This CDR3 contains 13 residues. Germline lookup yields CDR1 PRHDT and CDR2 FYEKMQ (reference sequence).

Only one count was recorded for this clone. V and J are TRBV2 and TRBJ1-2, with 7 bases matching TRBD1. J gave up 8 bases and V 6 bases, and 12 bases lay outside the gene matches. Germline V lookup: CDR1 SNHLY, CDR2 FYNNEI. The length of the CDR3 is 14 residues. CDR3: CASRRTGLADGYTF. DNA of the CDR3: TGTGCCAGCAGGCGGACAGGCCTCGCGGACGGCTACACCTTC.

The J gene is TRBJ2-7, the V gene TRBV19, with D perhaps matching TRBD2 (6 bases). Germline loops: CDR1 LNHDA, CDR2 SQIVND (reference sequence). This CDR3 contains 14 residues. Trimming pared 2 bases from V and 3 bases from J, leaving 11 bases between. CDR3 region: CASSISVGGYEQYF. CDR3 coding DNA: TGTGCCAGTAGTATATCGGTGGGAGGCTACGAGCAGTACTTC. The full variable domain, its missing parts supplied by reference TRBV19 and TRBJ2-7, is DGGITQSPKYLFRKEGQNVTLSCEQNLNHDAMYWYRQDPGQGLRLIYYSQIVNDFQKGDIAEGYSVSREKKESFPLTVTSAQKNPTAFYLCASSISVGGYEQYFGPGTRLTVT.

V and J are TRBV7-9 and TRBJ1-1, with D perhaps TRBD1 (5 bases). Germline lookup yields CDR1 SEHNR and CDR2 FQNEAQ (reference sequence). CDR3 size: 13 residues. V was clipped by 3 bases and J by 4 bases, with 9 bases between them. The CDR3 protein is CASSFGGSTEAFF. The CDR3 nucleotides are TGTGCCAGCAGCTTTGGGGGGTCCACTGAAGCTTTCTTT.

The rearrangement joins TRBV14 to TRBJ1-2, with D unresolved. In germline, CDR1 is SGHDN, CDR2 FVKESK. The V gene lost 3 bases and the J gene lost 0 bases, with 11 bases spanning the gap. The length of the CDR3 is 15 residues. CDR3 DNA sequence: TGTGCCAGCAGCCAGTCCAACCGAGCTAACTATGGCTACACCTTC. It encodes CASSQSNRANYGYTF.

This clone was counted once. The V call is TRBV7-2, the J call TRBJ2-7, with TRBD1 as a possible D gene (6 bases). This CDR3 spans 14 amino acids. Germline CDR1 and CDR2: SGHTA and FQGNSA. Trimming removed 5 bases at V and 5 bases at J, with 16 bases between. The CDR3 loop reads CASSIAQGWDEQYF. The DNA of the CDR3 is TGTGCCAGCAGCATCGCACAGGGATGGGACGAGCAGTACTTC.

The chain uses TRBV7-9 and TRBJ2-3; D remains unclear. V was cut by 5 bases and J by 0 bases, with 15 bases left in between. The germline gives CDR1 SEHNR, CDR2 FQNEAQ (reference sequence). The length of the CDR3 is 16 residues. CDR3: CASSQTIRASTDTQYF. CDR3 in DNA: TGTGCCAGCAGCCAAACTATCAGAGCCAGCACAGATACGCAGTATTTT.

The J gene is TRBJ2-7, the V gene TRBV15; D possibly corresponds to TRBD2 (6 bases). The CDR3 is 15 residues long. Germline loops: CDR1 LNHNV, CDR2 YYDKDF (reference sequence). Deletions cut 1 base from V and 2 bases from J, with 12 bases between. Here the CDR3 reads CATSRAGRGPYEQYF. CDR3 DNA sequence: TGTGCCACCAGCAGAGCTGGGCGGGGTCCCTACGAGCAGTACTTC.

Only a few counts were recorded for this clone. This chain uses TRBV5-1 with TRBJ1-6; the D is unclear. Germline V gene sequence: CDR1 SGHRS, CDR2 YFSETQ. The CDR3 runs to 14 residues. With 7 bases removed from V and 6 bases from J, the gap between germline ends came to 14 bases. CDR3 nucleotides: TGCGCCAGCTCAAAGCACGAGAGTAATTCACCCCTCCACTTT. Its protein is CASSKHESNSPLHF.

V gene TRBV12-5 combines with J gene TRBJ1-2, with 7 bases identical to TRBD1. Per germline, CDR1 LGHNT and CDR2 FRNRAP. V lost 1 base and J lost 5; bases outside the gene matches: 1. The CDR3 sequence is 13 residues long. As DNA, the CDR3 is TGTGCTAGTGGTTTGGCACAGGGGTATGGCTACACCTTC. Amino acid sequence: CASGLAQGYGYTF.

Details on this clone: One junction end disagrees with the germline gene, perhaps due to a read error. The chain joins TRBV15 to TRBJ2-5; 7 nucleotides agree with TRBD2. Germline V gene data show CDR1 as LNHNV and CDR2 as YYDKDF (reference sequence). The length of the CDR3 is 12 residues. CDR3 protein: CATSELERDLHF. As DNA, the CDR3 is TGTGCCACCAGTGAACTCGAGCGGGACCTCCACTTC. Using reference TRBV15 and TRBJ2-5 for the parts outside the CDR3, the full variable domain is DAMVIQNPRYQVTQFGKPVTLSCSQTLNHNVMYWYQQKSSQAPKLLFHYYDKDFNNEADTPDNFQSRRPNTSFCFLDIRSPGLGDTAMYLCATSELERDLHFGPGTRLLVL.

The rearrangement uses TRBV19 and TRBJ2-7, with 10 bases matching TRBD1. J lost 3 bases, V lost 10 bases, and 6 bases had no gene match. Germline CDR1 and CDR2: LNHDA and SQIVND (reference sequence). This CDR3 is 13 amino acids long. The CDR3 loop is CATAGTGVYEQYF. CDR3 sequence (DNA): TGTGCCACTGCCGGGACAGGGGTCTACGAGCAGTACTTC.